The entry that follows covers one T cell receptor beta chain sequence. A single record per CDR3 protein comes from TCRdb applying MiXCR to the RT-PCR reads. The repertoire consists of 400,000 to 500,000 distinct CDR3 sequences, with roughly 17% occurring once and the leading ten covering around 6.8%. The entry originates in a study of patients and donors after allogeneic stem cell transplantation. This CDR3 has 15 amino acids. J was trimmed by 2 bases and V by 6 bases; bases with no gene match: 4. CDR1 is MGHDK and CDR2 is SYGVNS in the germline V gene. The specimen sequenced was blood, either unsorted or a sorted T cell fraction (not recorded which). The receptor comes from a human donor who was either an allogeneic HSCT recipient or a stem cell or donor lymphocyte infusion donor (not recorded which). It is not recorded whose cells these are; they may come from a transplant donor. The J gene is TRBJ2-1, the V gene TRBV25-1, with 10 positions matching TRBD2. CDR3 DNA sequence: TGTGCCAGCAGGGAGACTAGCGGGCCCTACAATGAGCAGTTCTTC. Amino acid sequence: CASRETSGPYNEQFF.